A single sample is the source of the 32 T cell receptor beta chains below, sequenced in a study of shared clonotypes between healthy human individuals. Here immunoSEQ multiplex PCR was the method, and the copy in TCRdb shows in-frame clones only, minus some. The sample has some 1 million clones, about 75% seen once. Source material: memory CD4+ T cells sorted from blood. Subset meaning: CD45RA-negative fraction. Source of these receptors: a man aged 18 to 29 in good health.

The chain employs TRBV2 and TRBJ1-4, with 7 bases aligning to TRBD1. In germline, CDR1 is SNHLY, CDR2 FYNNEI. V lost 8 bases, J lost 4 bases, and 4 bases stayed unmatched. The CDR3 contains 13 residues. The CDR3 nucleotides are TGTGCCAGCCGGGGACAGTTTAATGAAAAACTGTTTTTT. It is translated as CASRGQFNEKLFF. The full variable domain, its missing parts supplied by reference TRBV2 and TRBJ1-4, is EPEVTQTPSHQVTQMGQEVILRCVPISNHLYFYWYRQILGQKVEFLVSFYNNEISEKSEIFDDQFSVERPDGSNFTLKIRSTKLEDSAMYFCASRGQFNEKLFFGSGTQLSVL.

The chain couples TRBV5-6 to TRBJ2-5; TRBD1 might be the D (6 bases). The J call is uncertain, as TRBJ2-7 better fits the DNA end. The CDR3 loop spans 16 amino acids. Germline V gene lookup returns CDR1 SGHDT and CDR2 YYEEEE. The CDR3 reads CASSFRSTGTSYEQYF. For the CDR3, the DNA is TGTGCCAGCAGCTTTCGGTCGACAGGAACCTCCTACGAGCAGTACTTC.

The genes are TRBV7-9 and TRBJ2-3, with 12 bases aligning to TRBD2. CDR1 SEHNR and CDR2 FQNEAQ come from the germline V gene (reference sequence). J was trimmed by 2 bases and V by 5 bases; bases with no gene match: 8. This CDR3 comprises 17 residues. As DNA, the CDR3 is TGTGCCAGCAGCCCGCACCTAGCGGGAGGGCCCACAGATACGCAGTATTTT. Translating gives CASSPHLAGGPTDTQYF.

This rearrangement joins TRBV2 to TRBJ1-3; D perhaps matches TRBD1 (6 bases). V shed 4 bases and J shed 4 bases, with 14 bases lying between them. The CDR3 spans 15 residues. CDR1 SNHLY and CDR2 FYNNEI come from the germline V gene. CDR3 DNA sequence: TGTGCCAGCAGTGCGTCCAGGGGATCGGGAAACACCATATATTTT. It translates to CASSASRGSGNTIYF.

CDR3 nucleotide sequence: TGTGCCTGGAGTGTAGGGGCAGGAGCCGAAAAACTGTTTTTT. This encodes CAWSVGAGAEKLFF. This chain uses TRBV30 with TRBJ1-4; TRBD1 might be the D (5 bases). CDR3 length equals 14 residues. Germline V lookup: CDR1 GTSNPN, CDR2 SVGIG (reference sequence). Trimming pared 0 bases from V and 8 bases from J, leaving 13 bases between.

V is TRBV4-3 and J is TRBJ2-1; TRBD2 agrees at 10 bases. Germline-derived CDR1 and CDR2 are LGHNA and YSLEER. The CDR3 is 16 residues long. Trimming cost V 2 bases and J 4 bases; bases outside gene matches: 5. CDR3 residues: CASSQSAGGPYNEQFF. The CDR3 DNA reads TGCGCCAGCAGCCAATCAGCGGGAGGGCCTTACAATGAGCAGTTCTTC.

The chain employs TRBV5-6 and TRBJ1-6, with D uncertain. CDR1 is SGHDT and CDR2 is YYEEEE in the germline V gene. This CDR3 region has 15 residues. Trimming took 0 bases from V and 4 from J, leaving 8 bases between them. CDR3 bases: TGTGCCAGCAGCTTGGAAGCGGGTTATAATTCACCCCTCCACTTT. Translated, it gives CASSLEAGYNSPLHF.

Turning to this clone: Distinct nucleotide sequences in the sample also encode this CDR3. The chain combines TRBV5-1 with TRBJ2-5; 12 bases fit TRBD2. V lost 3 bases, J lost 5 bases, and 2 bases stayed unmatched. The CDR3 has 14 amino acids. CDR1 and CDR2 from the germline V gene are SGHRS and YFSETQ. CDR3 protein: CASSSGLAGETQYF. The CDR3 nucleotides are TGCGCCAGCAGCTCGGGACTAGCGGGTGAGACCCAGTACTTC. Looking up the rest from reference TRBV5-1 and TRBJ2-5 gives the full variable domain: KAGVTQTPRYLIKTRGQQVTLSCSPISGHRSVSWYQQTPGQGLQFLFEYFSETQRNKGNFPGRFSGRQFSNSRSEMNVSTLELGDSALYLCASSSGLAGETQYFGPGTRLLVL.

The CDR3 region has the DNA TGTGCCAGCAGCTTGGAACCAGGCAAATCACCCCTCCACTTT. It is translated as CASSLEPGKSPLHF. The chain couples TRBV5-5 to TRBJ1-6, with D hard to call. Trimming removed 0 bases at V and 10 bases at J, with 11 bases between. CDR1 SGHKS and CDR2 YYEKEE come from the germline V gene (reference sequence). The CDR3 totals 14 residues.

The V call is TRBV18, the J call TRBJ1-2, with D uncertain. The CDR3 is made up of 11 amino acids. Between the trimmed V and J ends, which lost 6 bases and 5 bases, there was a span of 7 bases. Per germline, CDR1 KGHSH and CDR2 LQKENI. CDR3 nucleotide sequence: TGTGCCAGCTCCGACGGGTATGGCTACACCTTC. Protein: CASSDGYGYTF.

This clone was recorded a few times. Other DNA sequences of this sample code for an identical CDR3. The chain couples TRBV25-1 to TRBJ1-2; D ambiguous. The CDR3 runs to 12 residues. Looked up from germline, CDR1 is MGHDK and CDR2 is SYGVNS. V was trimmed by 4 bases and J by 0 bases, leaving 3 bases between them. This chain's CDR3 is CASSGTNYGYTF. As DNA, the CDR3 is TGTGCCAGCAGTGGAACTAACTATGGCTACACCTTC.

Concerning this clone: A much larger clone lies a single base off, so this may be a read error. The chain has TRBV7-2 and TRBJ2-5, with a possible D match to TRBD1 (6 bases). There are 13 residues in the CDR3. Per germline, CDR1 SGHTA and CDR2 FQGNSA. Trimming took off 4 bases at V and 2 bases at J, with 8 bases between the two ends. CDR3 coding DNA: TGTGCCAGCAGCTGGGGACAACAAGAGACCCAGTACTTC. It translates to CASSWGQQETQYF.

The rearrangement joins TRBV6-1 to TRBJ2-7; D may match TRBD1 or TRBD2 (5 bases each). Trimming stripped 6 bases from V and 7 bases from J, with 22 bases between. In germline, CDR1 is MNHNS, CDR2 SASEGT. The CDR3 loop spans 15 amino acids. CDR3 region: CASRAGTLRVGEQYF. In DNA form, the CDR3 reads TGTGCCAGCAGAGCCGGGACCCTGAGGGTCGGGGAGCAGTACTTC.

To note about this clone: At the DNA level, this CDR3 is encoded by other sequences in the same sample as well. This chain joins TRBV7-2 and TRBJ2-1; 7 nucleotides align to TRBD2. The CDR3 loop spans 12 amino acids. The ends lost 3 bases at V and 9 bases at J; junction bases unmatched: 2. CDR1 and CDR2 from the germline V gene are SGHTA and FQGNSA. CDR3 region: CASSLGRGEQFF. The CDR3 DNA reads TGTGCCAGCAGCTTGGGGAGGGGTGAGCAGTTCTTC.

This chain connects TRBV9 to TRBJ2-5; D is undetermined. The V gene lost 0 bases and the J gene lost 1 base, with 13 bases spanning the gap. There are 16 residues in the CDR3. Germline V gene lookup returns CDR1 SGDLS and CDR2 YYNGEE. CDR3 sequence (DNA): TGTGCCAGCAGCGTAGACCCGTCACCCAGCCAAGAGACCCAGTACTTC. The encoded protein is CASSVDPSPSQETQYF.

Only a few counts were recorded for this clone. One end of the junction is discordant with germline, which a read error may explain. The V and J genes are TRBV6-1 and TRBJ1-6; 7 bases are shared with TRBD1. Germline loops: CDR1 MNHNS, CDR2 SASEGT. The CDR3 is 16 residues long. The CDR3 sequence: CASRETGFFGHSPLHF. The CDR3 nucleotides read TGTGCCAGCCGTGAGACAGGGTTTTTTGGCCATTCACCCCTCCACTTT.

This clone was counted many times. The chain links TRBV9 to TRBJ1-5; 8 nucleotides line up with TRBD1. V lost 4 bases, J lost 7 bases, and 10 bases stayed unmatched. Germline V CDR1 and CDR2: SGDLS, YYNGEE. CDR3 length equals 15 residues. CDR3 sequence: CASSSGQGEGQPQHF. The CDR3, as DNA: TGTGCCAGCAGCTCCGGACAGGGAGAAGGACAGCCCCAGCATTTT.

The chain links TRBV19 to TRBJ2-3; D tentatively fits TRBD1 or TRBD2 (8 bases each). Deletions cut 10 bases from V and 2 bases from J, with 22 bases between. The germline CDR1 and CDR2 sequences are LNHDA and SQIVND (reference sequence). The CDR3 spans 16 residues. DNA for the CDR3: TGTGCCACCAGGGGGCCCCGGGGGGGCCTCACAGATACGCAGTATTTT. This translates into CATRGPRGGLTDTQYF. The full variable domain, rest sourced from reference TRBV19 and TRBJ2-3, is DGGITQSPKYLFRKEGQNVTLSCEQNLNHDAMYWYRQDPGQGLRLIYYSQIVNDFQKGDIAEGYSVSREKKESFPLTVTSAQKNPTAFYLCATRGPRGGLTDTQYFGPGTRLTVL.

This chain joins TRBV9 and TRBJ1-4, with D maybe TRBD1 (5 bases). This CDR3 has 13 residues. CDR1 SGDLS and CDR2 YYNGEE come from the germline V gene. V was clipped by 4 bases and J by 7 bases, with 11 bases between them. CDR3 nucleotide sequence: TGTGCCAGCAGCACAGGCGACAGTGAAAAACTGTTTTTT. Translation: CASSTGDSEKLFF. Combining the CDR3 with reference TRBV9 and TRBJ1-4 gives the whole variable domain DSGVTQTPKHLITATGQRVTLRCSPRSGDLSVYWYQQSLDQGLQFLIQYYNGEERAKGNILERFSAQQFPDLHSELNLSSLELGDSALYFCASSTGDSEKLFFGSGTQLSVL.

This clone appeared once. The gene calls are TRBV28 and TRBJ1-2; 7 nucleotides match TRBD1. This CDR3 comprises 15 residues. The germline gives CDR1 MDHEN, CDR2 SYDVKM. The junction had 11 bases not matched to a gene; V was cut back by 6 bases and J by 4 bases. CDR3 loop: CASSPPTTGPYGYTF. The DNA of the CDR3 is TGTGCCAGCAGCCCCCCCACGACAGGGCCCTATGGCTACACCTTC.

The CDR3 DNA is TGCGCCAGCAGCTCCGGACTAGCGGGAGTCTACGAGCAGTACTTC. This sequence encodes CASSSGLAGVYEQYF. This chain uses TRBV5-1 with TRBJ2-7, with 13 bases identical to TRBD2. The CDR3 has 15 residues. Germline V gene lookup returns CDR1 SGHRS and CDR2 YFSETQ. J gave up 3 bases and V 3 bases, and 3 bases lay outside the gene matches.

In this sample, this clone turned up a few times. The chain carries TRBV2 and TRBJ2-7; possibly TRBD1 for D (5 bases). The germline V and J ends were trimmed by 4 bases and 2 bases, with 18 bases remaining between them. CDR3 length: 16 amino acids. Germline V CDR1 and CDR2: SNHLY, FYNNEI. The CDR3 loop is CASSVARTQNTYEQYF. As DNA, the CDR3 is TGTGCCAGCAGTGTGGCTAGGACACAAAACACCTACGAGCAGTACTTC. Using reference TRBV2 and TRBJ2-7 for the parts outside the CDR3, the full variable domain is EPEVTQTPSHQVTQMGQEVILRCVPISNHLYFYWYRQILGQKVEFLVSFYNNEISEKSEIFDDQFSVERPDGSNFTLKIRSTKLEDSAMYFCASSVARTQNTYEQYFGPGTRLTVT.

The chain combines TRBV18 with TRBJ2-7, with D perhaps matching TRBD1 or TRBD2 (6 bases each). Deletions cut 5 bases from V and 3 bases from J, with 17 bases between. This CDR3 region has 15 residues. Germline CDR1 is KGHSH and CDR2 is LQKENI. The CDR3 protein is CASSTGADSNYEQYF. The CDR3 DNA follows: TGTGCCAGCTCAACGGGGGCGGACTCGAACTACGAGCAGTACTTC.

V gene TRBV4-1 combines with J gene TRBJ1-1; D may be TRBD1 (5 bases). The CDR3 spans 16 residues. The V gene's germline CDR1 is MGHRA and CDR2 YSYEKL. Trimming cost V 0 bases and J 1 base, with 12 bases left between them. The CDR3 nucleotides read TGCGCCAGCAGCCAAGATTCAACAGGATGGAACACTGAAGCTTTCTTT. Translated, it gives CASSQDSTGWNTEAFF.

The chain employs TRBV5-1 and TRBJ2-7; D gene ambiguous. V was shortened by 0 bases and J by 2 bases, with 9 bases between the two germline ends. The V gene's germline CDR1 is SGHRS and CDR2 YFSETQ. This CDR3 has 14 residues. The DNA of the CDR3 is TGCGCCAGCAGCTTGGCCGGCAGTACCTACGAGCAGTACTTC. As protein: CASSLAGSTYEQYF.

The rearrangement uses TRBV6-1 and TRBJ2-5, with D perhaps matching TRBD1 (6 bases). The CDR3 runs to 18 residues. The V and J ends lost 0 bases and 2 bases respectively, with 19 bases between them. Germline CDR1 reads MNHNS; CDR2 reads SASEGT. CDR3 DNA sequence: TGTGCCAGCAGTGAAGCTTGGAGAGGGGGAATCGATCAAGAGACCCAGTACTTC. Protein product: CASSEAWRGGIDQETQYF.

V is TRBV5-8 and J is TRBJ2-1, with D unclear. With 6 bases removed from V and 8 bases from J, the gap between germline ends came to 12 bases. Germline CDR1 reads SGHTS; CDR2 reads YDEGEE. CDR3 length: 12 amino acids. CDR3 bases: TGTGCCAGCACCACCCGGGTTGATGAGCAGTTCTTC. As protein: CASTTRVDEQFF.

Comment on this clone: Other DNA sequences of this sample code for an identical CDR3. The chain employs TRBV5-1 and TRBJ2-3; 10 positions agree with TRBD1. The V gene end was trimmed by 4 bases and the J gene end by 3 bases; junction bases not matched to a gene: 5. CDR3 length equals 15 residues. Looked up from germline, CDR1 is SGHRS and CDR2 is YFSETQ. In DNA, the CDR3 is TGCGCCAGCAGCCCGACAGGGGGCTCGACAGATACGCAGTATTTT. This codes for CASSPTGGSTDTQYF.

The chain couples TRBV19 to TRBJ2-1, with D possibly being TRBD2 (6 bases). Germline loops: CDR1 LNHDA, CDR2 SQIVND (reference sequence). CDR3 length: 17 amino acids. V lost 0 bases and J lost 4, with 16 bases in between. As DNA, the CDR3 is TGTGCCAGTAGTATAGATTTCCCGGGAGTCACTTACAATGAGCAGTTCTTC. Encoded protein: CASSIDFPGVTYNEQFF.

V gene TRBV29-1 combines with J gene TRBJ1-2, with 8 bases lining up with TRBD1. The CDR3 consists of 15 residues. V lost 7 bases, J lost 3 bases, and 13 bases stayed unmatched. Germline assignment: CDR1 SQVTM and CDR2 ANQGSEA. The CDR3 loop reads CSARDRGAWDYGYTF. CDR3 DNA sequence: TGCAGCGCCCGAGACAGGGGAGCATGGGACTATGGCTACACCTTC.

This chain links TRBV13 with TRBJ2-7; 9 bases fit TRBD1. The germline gives CDR1 PRHDT, CDR2 FYEKMQ (reference sequence). V trimming: 0 bases; J trimming: 3 bases; junction bases outside the gene matches: 6. CDR3 length: 16 residues. Written as DNA, the CDR3 is TGTGCCAGCAGCTTAGGCCAACGGACAGGGGTCTACGAGCAGTACTTC. Translated: CASSLGQRTGVYEQYF.

The rearrangement links TRBV28 to TRBJ1-5, with D tentatively TRBD1 (5 bases). The CDR3 is 13 amino acids. CDR1 is MDHEN, CDR2 SYDVKM, per germline. Between the trimmed V and J ends, which lost 2 bases and 4 bases, there was a span of 6 bases. CDR3 nucleotide sequence: TGTGCCAGCAGTTTAGCAGGGAATCAGCCCCAGCATTTT. Its translation is CASSLAGNQPQHF.